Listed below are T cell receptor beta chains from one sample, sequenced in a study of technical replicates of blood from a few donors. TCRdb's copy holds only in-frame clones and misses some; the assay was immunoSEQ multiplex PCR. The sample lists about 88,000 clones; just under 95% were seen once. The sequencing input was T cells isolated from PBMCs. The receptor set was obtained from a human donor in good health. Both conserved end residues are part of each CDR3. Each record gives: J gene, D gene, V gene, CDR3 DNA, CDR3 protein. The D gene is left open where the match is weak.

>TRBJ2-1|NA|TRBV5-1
TGCGCCAGCAGCTTAGCGGTAGTTTCCCATTCTCACAATGAGCAGTTCTTC
CASSLAVVSHSHNEQFF
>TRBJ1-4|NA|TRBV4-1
TGCGCCAGCAGCCCTAGGAGACCCGACCTGAATGAAAAACTGTTTTTT
CASSPRRPDLNEKLFF
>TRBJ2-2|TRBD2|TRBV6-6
TGTGCCAGCAGTTACTATGCTAGCGGGAATACCGGGGAGCTGTTTTTT
CASSYYASGNTGELFF
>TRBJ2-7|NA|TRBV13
TGTGCCAGCAGCCCGACCCCGGGACTTACCGCCTACGAGCAGTACTTC
CASSPTPGLTAYEQYF
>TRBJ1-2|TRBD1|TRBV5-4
TGTGCCAGCAGCTTGGATTGGGACAGGGGCTATGGCTACACCTTC
CASSLDWDRGYGYTF
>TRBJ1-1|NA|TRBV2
TGTGCCAGCGGGGGGGGGCCCTGGGGCGAAGCTTTCTTT
CASGGGPWGEAFF
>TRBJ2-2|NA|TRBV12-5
TGTGCTAGTGGTTTGGTACGAAGTGGAGAGGGCAGCACCGGGGAGCTGTTTTTT
CASGLVRSGEGSTGELFF
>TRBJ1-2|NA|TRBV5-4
TGTGCCAGCAGCTTAAGTTTTTCGTTCAGCTATGGCTACACCTTC
CASSLSFSFSYGYTF
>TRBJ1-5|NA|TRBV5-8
TGTGCCAGCAGCCGTGAGGGGGAGGGCTATCAGCCCCAGCATTTT
CASSREGEGYQPQHF
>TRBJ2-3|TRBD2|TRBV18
TGTGCCAGCTCATGGGACCTAGCGGGAGGCACAGATACGCAGTATTTT
CASSWDLAGGTDTQYF
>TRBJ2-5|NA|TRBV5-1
TGCGCCAGCATTTCTGGGGTCGGCTCGGGGGAGACCCAGTACTTC
CASISGVGSGETQYF
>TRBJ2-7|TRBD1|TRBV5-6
TGTGCCAGCAGCCTAGGGACAGGGGTAACCTACGAGCAGTACTTC
CASSLGTGVTYEQYF